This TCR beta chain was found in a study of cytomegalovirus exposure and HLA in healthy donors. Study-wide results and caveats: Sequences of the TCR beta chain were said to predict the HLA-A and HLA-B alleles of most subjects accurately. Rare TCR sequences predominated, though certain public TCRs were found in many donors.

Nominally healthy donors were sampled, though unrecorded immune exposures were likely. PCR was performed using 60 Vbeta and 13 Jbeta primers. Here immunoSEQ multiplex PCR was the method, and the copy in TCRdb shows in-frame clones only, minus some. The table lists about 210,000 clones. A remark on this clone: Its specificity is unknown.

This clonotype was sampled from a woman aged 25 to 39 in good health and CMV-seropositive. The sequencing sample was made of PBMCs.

The CDR3 sequence is CASSFGPASGGATEQFF. The CDR3, as DNA: TGTGCCAGCAGCTTTGGCCCGGCTAGCGGGGGGGCCACTGAGCAGTTCTTC. J is TRBJ2-1 and V is TRBV12-1; TRBD2, the D gene given by the table, was not confirmed from the DNA. TRBV12-1 is annotated as a pseudogene. The CDR3 loop spans 17 amino acids.